This section outlines one T cell receptor (beta chain) sequence together with its context. What it recognizes is unknown. Libraries were prepared by immunoSEQ multiplex PCR; TCRdb keeps only in-frame clonotypes and omits some of them. The data show about 39,000 clones, 88% seen once. The data were taken from a study of T cell responses to AZD1222 COVID-19 vaccine. Study-wide points: There were mostly white British donors and more females than males, and clonal diversity was possibly underestimated. Nearly half of spike-specific TCRs reportedly target unmutated variant regions.

This CDR3 contains 14 residues. Germline V gene lookup returns CDR1 SEHNR and CDR2 FQNEAQ (reference sequence). The gene calls are TRBV7-9 and TRBJ1-2; 10 bases agree with TRBD1. Material: peripheral blood, obtained 28 days after the second dose of the MenACWY control vaccine. The sequence was collected from an adult who received the MenACWY meningococcal vaccine as a control. The CDR3 is CGTDRGKTNYGYTF. In DNA, the CDR3 is TGTGGGACGGACAGGGGGAAAACTAACTATGGCTACACCTTC.